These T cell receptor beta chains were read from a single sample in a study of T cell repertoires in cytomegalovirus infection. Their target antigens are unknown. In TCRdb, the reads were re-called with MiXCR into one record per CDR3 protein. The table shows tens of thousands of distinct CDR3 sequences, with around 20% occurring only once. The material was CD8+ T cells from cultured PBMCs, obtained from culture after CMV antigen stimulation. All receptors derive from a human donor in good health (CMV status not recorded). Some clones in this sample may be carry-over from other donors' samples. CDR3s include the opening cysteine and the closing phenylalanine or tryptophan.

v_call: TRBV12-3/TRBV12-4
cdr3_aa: CASSLGGQGSSPLHF

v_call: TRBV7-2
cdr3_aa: CASSFSGAGLETQYF

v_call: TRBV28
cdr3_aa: CASSFPTNTEAFF

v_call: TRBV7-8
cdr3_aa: CASSSWTAQETQYF

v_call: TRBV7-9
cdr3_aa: CASSLGTAEGYTF

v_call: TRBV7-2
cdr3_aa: CASSLTQVYEQYF

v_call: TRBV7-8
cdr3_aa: CASSPTIGGNTGELFF

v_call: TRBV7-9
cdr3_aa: CASSTPTGGDTEAFF

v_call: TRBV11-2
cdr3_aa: CASSPGTGWEKLFF

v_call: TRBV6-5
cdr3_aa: CASTPLHDRENTGELFF

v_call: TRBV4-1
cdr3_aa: CASSQRGDYEQYF

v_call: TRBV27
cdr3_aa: CASSGLGSPLHF

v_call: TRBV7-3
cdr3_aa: CASSIGLARNEQFF

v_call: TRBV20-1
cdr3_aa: CRTPSLVLEEGGPYGYTF

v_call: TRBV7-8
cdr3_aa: CASRPPGAPENSPLHF

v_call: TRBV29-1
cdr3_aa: CSAIGTGNSYEQYF

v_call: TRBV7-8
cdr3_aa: CASSLAPRASSYNEQFF

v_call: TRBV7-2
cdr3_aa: CASSLDARRSGNTIYF

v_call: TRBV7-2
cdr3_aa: CASSYGPSAAYEQYF

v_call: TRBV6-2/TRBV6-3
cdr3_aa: CASSYGAPGGSSTDTQYF

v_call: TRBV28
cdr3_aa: CASSLSGKLTGYTF

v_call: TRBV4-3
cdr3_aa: CASSLLRSANTGELFF

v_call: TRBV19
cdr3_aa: CASSNDIRFEGEKLFF

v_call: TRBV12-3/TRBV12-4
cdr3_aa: CASSLTYPSTDTQYF

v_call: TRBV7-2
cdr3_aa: CASSLTTGPSYEQYF

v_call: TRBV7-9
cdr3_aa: CASSLGVGQGLREQYF

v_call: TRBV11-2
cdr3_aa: CASSLGIGTEAFF

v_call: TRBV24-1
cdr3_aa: CATSDPSGTSGRVYNEQFF

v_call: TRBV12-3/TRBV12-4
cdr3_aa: CASGRDRASYGYTF

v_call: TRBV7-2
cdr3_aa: CASSLGQLYGYTF

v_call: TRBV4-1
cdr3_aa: CASSQETGDEQYF

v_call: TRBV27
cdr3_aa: CASSFAARRNQPQHF

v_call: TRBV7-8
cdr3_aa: CASSLDETALEYF

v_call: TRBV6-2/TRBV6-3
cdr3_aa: CASSYNSLSSYEQYF

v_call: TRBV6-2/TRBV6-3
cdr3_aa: CASSSSQGWTEAFF

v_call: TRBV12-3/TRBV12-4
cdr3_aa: CASSRQAAFYEQYF

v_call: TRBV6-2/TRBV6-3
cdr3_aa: CASSSHAGNQPQHF

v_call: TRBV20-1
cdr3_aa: CSARDPNRLTEAFF

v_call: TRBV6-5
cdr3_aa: CASSLGLAGTRELFF

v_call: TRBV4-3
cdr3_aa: CASSLGQGTLENTEAFF